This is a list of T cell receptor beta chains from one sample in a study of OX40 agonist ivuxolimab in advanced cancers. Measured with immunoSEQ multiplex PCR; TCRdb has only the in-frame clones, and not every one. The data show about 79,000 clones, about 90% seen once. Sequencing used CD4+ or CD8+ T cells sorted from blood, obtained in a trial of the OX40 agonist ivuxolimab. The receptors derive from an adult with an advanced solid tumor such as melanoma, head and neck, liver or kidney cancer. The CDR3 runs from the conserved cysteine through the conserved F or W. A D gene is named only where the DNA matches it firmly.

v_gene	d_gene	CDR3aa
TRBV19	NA	CASSIPGAWGYTF
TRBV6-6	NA	CASSYNTNYEQYF
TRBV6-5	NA	CASSQGQNTGELFF
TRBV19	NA	CASSTPLLGGQFF
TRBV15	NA	CATSGGGSETQYF
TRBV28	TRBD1	CASSSQGSNEKLFF
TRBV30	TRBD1	CAWQSQGGSPLHF
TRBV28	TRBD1	CASSSRTGFSEAFF
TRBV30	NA	CAWSPYPWDNSYEQYF
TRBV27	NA	CASSLTHPGAGGYTF
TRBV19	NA	CASSMVGWGLAKNIQYF
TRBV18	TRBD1	CASSSQGAGTDTQYF
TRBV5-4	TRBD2	CASSRAGTSGVNEQFF
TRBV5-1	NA	CASSFTRGTETQYF
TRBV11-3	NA	CASSLKQGMDTQYF
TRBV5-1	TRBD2	CASSGGGVADTQYF
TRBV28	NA	CASSPGDWGYSPLHF
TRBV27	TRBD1	CASSSMDRAMNTEAFF
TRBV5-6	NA	CASSLKVLDTGELFF
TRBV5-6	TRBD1	CASSMPGQQSSGNTIYF
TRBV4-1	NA	CASSQGEGSGNYGYTF
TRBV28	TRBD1	CASRNSGGRSNQPQHF
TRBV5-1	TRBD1	CASSWGQGAIDSPLHF
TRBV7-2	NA	CASSLEGSNSGNTIYF
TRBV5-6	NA	CASSLDSTDTQYF
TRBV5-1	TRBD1	CASSPGTGGTEAFF
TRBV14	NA	CASSQGTRTDIAKNIQYF
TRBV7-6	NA	CASSLVGGITDTQYF
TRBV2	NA	CASRRDSGNTIYF
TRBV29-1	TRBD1	CSVGKTLDRGTDGYTF
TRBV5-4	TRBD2	CASSGPGLAGHRYNEQFF
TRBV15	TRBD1	CATTSFRGREQPQHF
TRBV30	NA	CAWSVYRTNTEAFF
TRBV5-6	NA	CASRKQEAGAKNIQYF
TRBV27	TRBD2	CASSVGLEGETQYF
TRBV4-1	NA	CASSQVGRINQPQHF
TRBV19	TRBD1	CASSTRQGYSSPLHF
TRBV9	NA	CASSPRGEGYNSPLHF
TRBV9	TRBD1	CASSVVEGGSDTIYF
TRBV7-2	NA	CASSPDMVRNTDTQYF
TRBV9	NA	CASSVVAKNTEAFF
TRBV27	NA	CASSFKGVGGGDSPLHF